These T cell receptor beta chains were read from a single sample in a study of T cell responses to AZD1222 COVID-19 vaccine. Produced via immunoSEQ multiplex PCR; TCRdb's table is partial and in-frame only. The sample includes 140,000 to 150,000 clones, around 94% of them seen just once. The sample consisted of peripheral blood, taken after recovery from COVID-19. These receptors came from an adult who had recovered from COVID-19. CDR3s include the opening cysteine and the closing phenylalanine or tryptophan. The order of the fields is J gene, clone size, D gene, V gene, CDR3 DNA, CDR3 protein. D genes are given only for firm matches. Expanded clones are given a class, and other clones once, few, many or no size at all.

J: TRBJ1-2
size: NA
D: NA
V: TRBV4-1
DNA: TGCGCCAGCAGCCAAGTTACAGACTACTATGGCTACACCTTC
CDR3: CASSQVTDYYGYTF

J: TRBJ2-7
size: NA
D: NA
V: TRBV4-1
DNA: TGCGCCAGCAGCCAAGAGGTAGGCGAGCAGTACTTC
CDR3: CASSQEVGEQYF

J: TRBJ1-2
size: once
D: NA
V: TRBV28
DNA: TGTGCCAGCAGTTTGACCCTGGACACCAACTATGGCTACACCTTC
CDR3: CASSLTLDTNYGYTF

J: TRBJ2-5
size: NA
D: TRBD2
V: TRBV3-1/TRBV3-2
DNA: TGTGCCAGCAGCCAAATGTTGAGCGGGAGAGAGACCCAGTACTTC
CDR3: CASSQMLSGRETQYF

J: TRBJ2-1
size: NA
D: NA
V: TRBV4-1
DNA: TGCGCCAGCAGCCTTTATAACCGCGGTGACAATGAGCAGTTCTTC
CDR3: CASSLYNRGDNEQFF

J: TRBJ2-7
size: NA
D: NA
V: TRBV29-1
DNA: TGCAGCGTGGCAGGGAGCTCCTACGAGCAGTACTTC
CDR3: CSVAGSSYEQYF

J: TRBJ2-7
size: NA
D: TRBD1
V: TRBV19
DNA: TGTGCCAGTAGTACCCAACAGGGGCCCCAGGGCTACGAGCAGTACTTC
CDR3: CASSTQQGPQGYEQYF

J: TRBJ2-7
size: NA
D: TRBD2
V: TRBV27
DNA: TGTGCCAGCAGACGAACTAGCGGCTACGAGCAGTACTTC
CDR3: CASRRTSGYEQYF

J: TRBJ2-5
size: few
D: TRBD1
V: TRBV5-1
DNA: TGCGCCAGCAGCGATCGACAGGGGGTGTGGACCCAGTACTTC
CDR3: CASSDRQGVWTQYF

J: TRBJ2-7
size: few
D: TRBD1
V: TRBV7-8
DNA: TGTGCCAGCAGCTTAGTCCCACGGACAGGACGAATCGCCTACGAGCAGTACTTC
CDR3: CASSLVPRTGRIAYEQYF

J: TRBJ1-5
size: NA
D: TRBD1
V: TRBV4-1
DNA: TGCGCCAGCAGCCCCCCCGGACAGGTCAAGACTAGCAATCAGCCCCAGCATTTT
CDR3: CASSPPGQVKTSNQPQHF

J: TRBJ2-5
size: NA
D: NA
V: TRBV2
DNA: TGTGCCAGCACCCCGCGGGACCGGCCGGAGACCCAGTACTTC
CDR3: CASTPRDRPETQYF

J: TRBJ1-1
size: NA
D: NA
V: TRBV7-2
DNA: TGTGCCAGCAGCTTAGAGATGTGGAGTAGCCCTGAAGCTTTCTTT
CDR3: CASSLEMWSSPEAFF

J: TRBJ1-2
size: NA
D: NA
V: TRBV30
DNA: TGTGCCTGGAGATTCGGACAGAACTATGGCTACACCTTC
CDR3: CAWRFGQNYGYTF

J: TRBJ2-1
size: NA
D: TRBD2
V: TRBV7-9
DNA: TGTGCCAGCAGCTTAACCGGACTAGCGGGAGTAGGTGAGCAGTTCTTC
CDR3: CASSLTGLAGVGEQFF

J: TRBJ2-5
size: NA
D: TRBD2
V: TRBV5-1
DNA: TGCGCCAGCAGTCAATCTTGGGCGGGAGGGGAGACCCAGTACTTC
CDR3: CASSQSWAGGETQYF

J: TRBJ1-2
size: NA
D: NA
V: TRBV28
DNA: TGTACCAGCACCACCAAGGCGGGGGGGAACACCTTC
CDR3: CTSTTKAGGNTF

J: TRBJ2-2
size: NA
D: TRBD2
V: TRBV7-9
DNA: TGTGCCAGCAGCCTAGCGGAAAACCCCGGTGGGGAGCTGTTTTTT
CDR3: CASSLAENPGGELFF

J: TRBJ2-2
size: NA
D: TRBD2
V: TRBV27
DNA: TGTGCCAGCAGTTTGGCGGGAGTGGCCGGGGAGCTGTTTTTT
CDR3: CASSLAGVAGELFF

J: TRBJ2-7
size: NA
D: TRBD2
V: TRBV6-2/TRBV6-3
DNA: TGTGCCAGCAGTTACTCCCTAGCGGGAGGGATCTACGAGCAGTACTTC
CDR3: CASSYSLAGGIYEQYF

J: TRBJ2-7
size: NA
D: NA
V: TRBV2
DNA: TGTGCCAGCCTGCGGGGATACGAGCAGTACTTC
CDR3: CASLRGYEQYF

J: TRBJ1-2
size: NA
D: NA
V: TRBV28
DNA: TGTGCCAGCAGCCTAGTATTTGTCTATGGCTACACCTTC
CDR3: CASSLVFVYGYTF

J: TRBJ2-3
size: NA
D: NA
V: TRBV28
DNA: TGTGCCAGCCGACTCCCCGCGATCCTTACGCAGTATTTT
CDR3: CASRLPAILTQYF

J: TRBJ2-3
size: NA
D: TRBD2
V: TRBV6-2/TRBV6-3
DNA: TGTGCCAGCAGCTTCCAACTAGCGGGAGGTTCAGATACGCAGTATTTT
CDR3: CASSFQLAGGSDTQYF

J: TRBJ2-7
size: NA
D: TRBD2
V: TRBV9
DNA: TGTGCCAGCAGTACGTTAGACGGGGGGAACCCTTACTTC
CDR3: CASSTLDGGNPYF

J: TRBJ2-2
size: NA
D: TRBD2
V: TRBV9
DNA: TGTGCCAGCAGCGTGGGACTAGTGTATACCGGGGAGCTGTTTTTT
CDR3: CASSVGLVYTGELFF

J: TRBJ1-6
size: NA
D: NA
V: TRBV14
DNA: TGTGCCAGCAGCCGCTACGAGCTAGGAGGTTCACCCCTCCACTTT
CDR3: CASSRYELGGSPLHF

J: TRBJ2-2
size: NA
D: NA
V: TRBV7-2
DNA: TGTGCCAGCAGCTCAAATAGCGGATACACCGGGGAGCTGTTTTTT
CDR3: CASSSNSGYTGELFF

J: TRBJ2-2
size: NA
D: NA
V: TRBV2
DNA: TGTGCCAGCAGTAATACAGGGTCCGGGGAGCTGTTTTTT
CDR3: CASSNTGSGELFF

J: TRBJ2-7
size: NA
D: NA
V: TRBV10-2
DNA: TGCGCCAGCATCGGCAGCTCCTACGAGCAGTACTTC
CDR3: CASIGSSYEQYF

J: TRBJ1-1
size: NA
D: NA
V: TRBV3-1/TRBV3-2
DNA: TGTGCCAGCAGCCCCATCCAAAACACTGAAGCTTTCTTT
CDR3: CASSPIQNTEAFF

J: TRBJ2-7
size: NA
D: NA
V: TRBV11-2
DNA: TGTGCCAGCAGCTTGGGGCGGGAAGGACCCTACGAGCAGTACTTC
CDR3: CASSLGREGPYEQYF

J: TRBJ2-7
size: NA
D: NA
V: TRBV6-5
DNA: TGTGCCAGCAGCAATTCAGGGGTCGAGCAGTACTTC
CDR3: CASSNSGVEQYF

J: TRBJ2-1
size: NA
D: TRBD2
V: TRBV7-9
DNA: TGTGCCAGCAGCTTAACGGGACTAGCGGAGGGGGGGTCCTACAATGAGCAGTTCTTC
CDR3: CASSLTGLAEGGSYNEQFF

J: TRBJ2-7
size: NA
D: TRBD1
V: TRBV27
DNA: TGTGCCAGCAGTTTTGCCGGGACAGGGGGACGCGAGCAGTACTTC
CDR3: CASSFAGTGGREQYF

J: TRBJ2-1
size: NA
D: NA
V: TRBV11-2
DNA: TGTGCCAGCAGCTTGGCCCGGGGTGGGAATGAGCAGTTCTTC
CDR3: CASSLARGGNEQFF

J: TRBJ2-7
size: NA
D: NA
V: TRBV29-1
DNA: TGCAGCGCCCATTACGAGCAGTACTTC
CDR3: CSAHYEQYF

J: TRBJ1-4
size: once
D: NA
V: TRBV7-2
DNA: TGTGCCAGCACGATACCAGGGGAAAAACTGTTTTTT
CDR3: CASTIPGEKLFF

J: TRBJ1-1
size: NA
D: TRBD1
V: TRBV28
DNA: TGTGCCAGCAGTTTCTATGACAGGGAATACACTGAAGCTTTCTTT
CDR3: CASSFYDREYTEAFF

J: TRBJ2-7
size: NA
D: TRBD1
V: TRBV10-3
DNA: TGTGCCATCAGTGAGTCGTTGGTTGGGGACAGCTCCTACGAGCAGTACTTC
CDR3: CAISESLVGDSSYEQYF

J: TRBJ1-5
size: once
D: NA
V: TRBV7-9
DNA: TGTGCCAGCAGCTTCGATACAGGGAGAGGCAATCAGCCCCAGCATTTT
CDR3: CASSFDTGRGNQPQHF

J: TRBJ1-1
size: NA
D: NA
V: TRBV29-1
DNA: TGCAGCGTTGAGAGGGATGGGGTGGACACTGAAGCTTTCTTT
CDR3: CSVERDGVDTEAFF

J: TRBJ2-7
size: NA
D: TRBD2
V: TRBV6-1
DNA: TGTGCCAGCAGGACGACTAGCGTAATCTACGAGCAGTACTTC
CDR3: CASRTTSVIYEQYF

J: TRBJ2-2
size: NA
D: NA
V: TRBV5-6
DNA: TGTGCCAGCAGCTTCACCACCGGGGAGCTGTTTTTT
CDR3: CASSFTTGELFF

J: TRBJ1-1
size: NA
D: NA
V: TRBV12-5
DNA: TGTGCTAGTGGCCGGGACAACGCTGAAGCTTTCTTT
CDR3: CASGRDNAEAFF

J: TRBJ1-1
size: NA
D: NA
V: TRBV7-9
DNA: TGTGCCAGCAGCTTAGCGCGAGGGTATGAAACTGAAGCTTTCTTT
CDR3: CASSLARGYETEAFF

J: TRBJ2-1
size: NA
D: NA
V: TRBV5-1
DNA: TGCGCCAGCAGCCCTACGGGCCGGGGGAATGAGCAGTTCTTC
CDR3: CASSPTGRGNEQFF

J: TRBJ2-4
size: NA
D: NA
V: TRBV11-3
DNA: TGTGCCAGCAGCTTAGGGGGGTCCAACATTCAGTACTTC
CDR3: CASSLGGSNIQYF

J: TRBJ2-5
size: NA
D: NA
V: TRBV12-5
DNA: TGTGCTAGTGGTTTGGCCCTACAAGAGACCCAGTACTTC
CDR3: CASGLALQETQYF

J: TRBJ1-1
size: NA
D: NA
V: TRBV9
DNA: TGTGCCAGCAGCGAGACGAGGGAAATCGGCACTGAAGCTTTCTTT
CDR3: CASSETREIGTEAFF

J: TRBJ2-3
size: NA
D: NA
V: TRBV7-3
DNA: TGTGCCAGCAGCTTAACGGGCTTCCCTAGCACAGATACGCAGTATTTT
CDR3: CASSLTGFPSTDTQYF

J: TRBJ1-5
size: NA
D: NA
V: TRBV28
DNA: TGTGCCAGCAGTCCCCGGACAGCAGATTATCAGCCCCAGCATTTT
CDR3: CASSPRTADYQPQHF

J: TRBJ2-7
size: NA
D: TRBD1
V: TRBV7-8
DNA: TGTGCCAGCAGCCTCGCCGGACAGGGGGCGTACGAGCAGTACTTC
CDR3: CASSLAGQGAYEQYF

J: TRBJ2-1
size: once
D: NA
V: TRBV7-3
DNA: TGTGCCAGCAGCTTAACAGGTGGGGCCGGCTCCTACAATGAGCAGTTCTTC
CDR3: CASSLTGGAGSYNEQFF

J: TRBJ2-2
size: NA
D: TRBD1
V: TRBV11-2
DNA: TGTGCCAGCAGCCGGGACAGCTCCACCGGGGAGCTGTTTTTT
CDR3: CASSRDSSTGELFF